This is a list of T cell receptor beta chains from one sample in a study of OX40 agonist ivuxolimab in advanced cancers. Profiling relied on immunoSEQ multiplex PCR, and the TCRdb table lists in-frame clones only, not all of them. The sample consists of about 70,000 clones, roughly nine tenths of them appearing once. The sequencing used CD4+ or CD8+ T cells sorted from blood, collected in a trial of the OX40 agonist ivuxolimab. These TCRs come from an adult with an advanced solid tumor such as melanoma, head and neck, liver or kidney cancer. CDR3s include the opening cysteine and the closing phenylalanine or tryptophan. A D gene is named only where the DNA matches it firmly. Size is stated for part of the rows, as once, few or many counts, or as a class when the clone is expanded.

D gene,clone size,V gene,J gene,CDR3 protein,CDR3 DNA
TRBD1,.,TRBV10-3,TRBJ2-7,CAISEADRGTHEQYF,TGTGCCATCAGTGAGGCTGACAGGGGGACACACGAGCAGTACTTC
.,.,TRBV7-9,TRBJ1-2,CASSFGEGSGGYTF,TGTGCCAGCAGCTTCGGGGAAGGTTCCGGGGGCTACACCTTC
.,.,TRBV5-4,TRBJ2-2,CASSLHAGELFF,TGTGCCAGCAGCTTGCATGCCGGGGAGCTGTTTTTT
TRBD1,.,TRBV10-3,TRBJ1-3,CAISRLDRGSGNTIYF,TGTGCCATCAGCCGCTTAGACAGGGGGTCTGGAAACACCATATATTTT
TRBD2,.,TRBV6-1,TRBJ2-7,CASKTSGSAHEQYF,TGTGCCAGCAAAACTAGCGGGAGCGCCCACGAGCAGTACTTC
.,.,TRBV12-5,TRBJ2-1,CASGHGANSYNEQFF,TGTGCTAGTGGTCATGGGGCCAACTCCTACAATGAGCAGTTCTTC
.,.,TRBV6-6,TRBJ2-5,CASSYGETQYF,TGTGCCAGCAGTTACGGGGAGACCCAGTACTTC
.,.,TRBV10-1,TRBJ2-2,CASSESFMGNTGELFF,TGCGCCAGCAGTGAGTCTTTTATGGGGAACACCGGGGAGCTGTTTTTT
.,.,TRBV7-9,TRBJ2-7,CASSLNNRGYEQYF,TGCGCCAGCAGCTTGAATAATAGAGGCTACGAGCAGTACTTC
.,.,TRBV7-9,TRBJ2-2,CASVAPPAGELFF,TGTGCCTCGGTGGCCCCGCCGGCCGGAGAGCTGTTTTTT
TRBD1,.,TRBV30,TRBJ1-2,CAWSRQGRSYGYTF,TGTGCCTGGAGCCGACAGGGACGAAGCTATGGCTACACCTTC
.,once,TRBV2,TRBJ2-2,CASSVSSGGGTGELFF,TGTGCCAGCAGTGTGTCTTCCGGGGGTGGAACCGGGGAGCTGTTTTTT
TRBD1,.,TRBV4-2,TRBJ1-5,CASNTGGLSNQPQHF,TGTGCCAGCAACACAGGGGGCCTTAGCAATCAGCCCCAGCATTTT
.,few,TRBV19,TRBJ2-2,CASTHANTGELFF,TGTGCCAGTACCCACGCGAACACCGGGGAGCTGTTTTTT
TRBD1,.,TRBV29-1,TRBJ2-7,CSAAGQGRYEQYF,TGCAGCGCAGCAGGACAGGGGAGGTACGAGCAGTACTTC
TRBD1,.,TRBV7-2,TRBJ1-1,CASSSTRDREAFF,TGTGCCAGCAGCTCTACCCGGGACAGGGAAGCTTTCTTT
.,.,TRBV7-2,TRBJ2-7,CASSSVSGYEQYF,TGTGCCAGCAGCTCCGTTAGCGGTTACGAGCAGTACTTC
.,.,TRBV2,TRBJ1-5,CASSLDSNQPQHF,TGTGCCAGCAGTTTAGATAGCAATCAGCCCCAGCATTTT
.,.,TRBV11-3,TRBJ2-1,CASSLFRYNEQFF,TGTGCCAGCAGCTTATTCAGATACAATGAGCAGTTCTTC
.,few,TRBV18,TRBJ2-7,CASSLTPWDYEQYF,TGTGCCAGCTCACTAACTCCCTGGGATTACGAGCAGTACTTC
.,.,TRBV18,TRBJ2-7,CASSPRAGSAYYEQYF,TGTGCCAGCTCACCACGGGCGGGGAGCGCTTACTACGAGCAGTACTTC
.,.,TRBV6-5,TRBJ1-1,CASSYSPPGVGTEAFF,TGTGCCAGCAGTTACTCCCCCCCAGGGGTTGGGACTGAAGCTTTCTTT
.,.,TRBV19,TRBJ1-5,CASPPGGNGGNQPQHF,TGTGCCAGCCCCCCCGGGGGCAATGGAGGCAATCAGCCCCAGCATTTT
.,few,TRBV5-1,TRBJ1-1,CASSLGGRAEAFF,TGCGCCAGCAGCTTAGGAGGAAGGGCTGAAGCTTTCTTT
.,.,TRBV5-4,TRBJ2-3,CASRTGGSSGTDTQYF,TGTGCCAGCAGAACCGGGGGTAGCTCGGGCACAGATACGCAGTATTTT
TRBD1,.,TRBV5-5,TRBJ2-5,CASSFQRGPQETQYF,TGTGCCAGCAGCTTCCAAAGGGGGCCCCAAGAGACCCAGTACTTC
.,.,TRBV7-9,TRBJ1-2,CASSFLQGSGGYTF,TGTGCCAGCAGCTTTCTGCAAGGAAGTGGAGGCTACACCTTC
.,.,TRBV9,TRBJ1-2,CASSGQAWGSYTF,TGTGCCAGCAGCGGACAGGCCTGGGGGAGCTACACCTTC
TRBD1,.,TRBV5-6,TRBJ1-2,CASSLVSGGHGYTF,TGTGCCAGCAGCTTGGTTTCAGGGGGCCATGGCTACACCTTC
.,once,TRBV18,TRBJ2-2,CASSPRDTVNTGELFF,TGTGCCAGCTCACCCCGGGACACCGTGAACACCGGGGAGCTGTTTTTT
.,once,TRBV5-1,TRBJ2-7,CASTGVGDGEQYF,TGCGCCAGCACCGGGGTGGGGGATGGCGAGCAGTACTTC
TRBD2,.,TRBV19,TRBJ2-1,CASSGLAGRTNEQFF,TGTGCCAGTAGCGGACTAGCGGGGAGGACAAACGAGCAGTTCTTC
.,.,TRBV5-1,TRBJ2-3,CASSLWSDTQYF,TGCGCCAGCAGCTTGTGGTCAGATACGCAGTATTTT
.,.,TRBV7-7,TRBJ2-7,CASSLILRQGCRYEQYF,TGTGCCAGCAGCTTAATCCTGAGGCAGGGATGTCGCTACGAGCAGTACTTC
.,.,TRBV19,TRBJ2-2,CASGWQGTTGELFF,TGTGCCAGTGGGTGGCAGGGCACCACCGGGGAGCTGTTTTTT
.,few,TRBV29-1,TRBJ1-2,CSVEDPPGYTF,TGCAGCGTTGAAGATCCTCCCGGCTACACCTTC
.,.,TRBV4-1,TRBJ1-5,CASSQVYSSNQPQHF,TGCGCCAGCAGCCAAGTATACAGTAGCAATCAGCCCCAGCATTTT
.,.,TRBV5-4,TRBJ2-3,CASSPGWGSSTDTQYF,TGTGCCAGCAGCCCAGGATGGGGCTCTAGCACAGATACGCAGTATTTT
.,.,TRBV9,TRBJ2-7,CASSVDLNSYEQYF,TGTGCCAGCAGCGTAGATCTCAATTCTTACGAGCAGTACTTC